The 14 T cell receptor beta chains given below trace back to one sample, sequenced in a study of radiotherapy plus CTLA-4 blockade in lung cancer. Assay: immunoSEQ multiplex PCR; the TCRdb copy retains only in-frame clones and omits some. The data contain 53,000 or so clones, approximately 76% of them seen just once; the ten biggest clones take up over 8.5%. Here the sequenced sample was peripheral blood, taken from a patient treated with radiotherapy plus ipilimumab. The receptor source for this set is a human donor with non-small cell lung cancer who had stable disease on radiotherapy plus ipilimumab.

This clone was found a few times. This chain joins TRBV5-4 and TRBJ2-4, with TRBD1 matching 8 bases. The CDR3 runs to 14 residues. Germline loops: CDR1 SGHNT, CDR2 YYREEE (reference sequence). The junction had 7 bases not matched to a gene; V was cut back by 4 bases and J by 7 bases. The CDR3 region is CASSPDRGGNIQYF. CDR3 bases: TGTGCCAGCAGCCCCGACAGGGGTGGGAACATTCAGTACTTC.

The chain couples TRBV27 to TRBJ1-2, with 10 bases identical to TRBD1. Per the germline V gene, CDR1 is MNHEY and CDR2 is SMNVEV (reference sequence). This CDR3 contains 16 residues. The V segment lost 4 bases and the J segment 5 bases; nucleotides outside the gene matches: 10. In DNA, the CDR3 is TGTGCCAGCAGTTACGTAACCGGGACAGGGGCTTATGGCTACACCTTC. Its translation: CASSYVTGTGAYGYTF.

The chain joins TRBV7-8 to TRBJ2-5; 13 nucleotides align to TRBD2. The CDR3 length is 20 residues. Trimming cost V 1 base and J 0 bases; bases outside gene matches: 11. Germline V gene lookup returns CDR1 SGHVS and CDR2 FQNEAQ. CDR3 region: CASSLVVYGTSGAYQETQYF. CDR3 nucleotide sequence: TGTGCCAGCAGCTTAGTTGTTTATGGGACTAGCGGGGCGTACCAAGAGACCCAGTACTTC.

The J gene is TRBJ2-2, the V gene TRBV27; 8 nucleotides line up with TRBD2. V dropped 2 bases and J dropped 6; count of bases not matched to a gene: 5. CDR3 size: 15 residues. The germline CDR1 and CDR2 sequences are MNHEY and SMNVEV (reference sequence). The CDR3 spells CASSLGAGAPGELFF. CDR3 coding DNA: TGTGCCAGCAGTTTAGGAGCGGGGGCGCCCGGGGAGCTGTTTTTT.

CDR3 sequence: CASSPQGGANTEAFF. The CDR3 DNA reads TGTGCCAGCAGTCCACAGGGGGGGGCTAACACTGAAGCTTTCTTT. The chain recombines TRBV28 with TRBJ1-1; TRBD1 aligns across 8 bases. V shed 5 bases, J shed 2 bases, and the junction held 7 bases outside the gene matches. Germline assignment: CDR1 MDHEN and CDR2 SYDVKM. This CDR3 has 15 amino acids.

This chain links TRBV30 with TRBJ1-6; 7 bases line up with TRBD1. V lost 2 bases, J lost 0 bases, and 7 bases stayed unmatched. Germline CDR1 is GTSNPN and CDR2 is SVGIG (reference sequence). The CDR3 totals 17 residues. CDR3 loop: CAWSQGQTSSYNSPLHF. Written as DNA, the CDR3 is TGTGCCTGGAGTCAGGGACAGACCAGCTCCTATAATTCACCCCTCCACTTT.

This chain links TRBV6-5 with TRBJ1-2; D gene uncertain. The germline V gene encodes CDR1 MNHEY and CDR2 SVGAGI. V shed 8 bases and J shed 3 bases, with 16 bases lying between them. The CDR3 is 14 amino acids. CDR3 region: CASFPTNSDYGYTF. CDR3 DNA: TGTGCCAGCTTCCCGACTAACTCAGACTATGGCTACACCTTC.

This clone came up a few times. V gene TRBV5-8 combines with J gene TRBJ1-2; 7 bases map to TRBD1. V gave up 7 bases and J gave up 4 bases; unmatched junction bases: 4. Per germline, CDR1 SGHTS and CDR2 YDEGEE. The CDR3 is 12 residues long. DNA of the CDR3: TGTGCCAGCCCGGGACAGCTCTATGGCTACACCTTC. This codes for CASPGQLYGYTF.

This chain uses TRBV9 with TRBJ1-4, with TRBD1 as a possible D gene (5 bases). The V gene lost 0 bases and the J gene lost 8 bases, with 14 bases spanning the gap. In germline, CDR1 is SGDLS, CDR2 YYNGEE. The CDR3 runs to 15 residues. DNA for the CDR3: TGTGCCAGCAGCGTAGCAGGGTTTGGTGGGGAAAAACTGTTTTTT. It specifies CASSVAGFGGEKLFF.

J is TRBJ1-1 and V is TRBV4-3, with D unclear. Trimming removed 1 base at V and 4 bases at J, with 7 bases between. The CDR3 runs 13 residues. CDR1 and CDR2 from the germline V gene are LGHNA and YSLEER. CDR3 coding DNA: TGCGCCAGCAGCCAAGTGGTGGGCACTGAAGCTTTCTTT. It specifies CASSQVVGTEAFF.

V is TRBV6-1 and J is TRBJ1-5; D is undetermined. V dropped 4 bases and J dropped 2 bases, with 15 bases sitting between them. Germline loops: CDR1 MNHNS, CDR2 SASEGT. The CDR3 sequence is 16 residues long. The CDR3: CASSAEVGSRNQPQHF. The CDR3 nucleotides read TGTGCCAGCAGTGCGGAGGTCGGATCGCGCAATCAGCCCCAGCATTTT.

The genes are TRBV2 and TRBJ2-5, with 10 bases matching TRBD2. Germline V CDR1 and CDR2: SNHLY, FYNNEI. V gave up 2 bases and J gave up 2 bases; unmatched junction bases: 5. The CDR3 loop spans 16 amino acids. The CDR3 here is CASSETSSGGQETQYF. Here the CDR3 DNA reads TGTGCCAGCAGTGAAACGTCTAGCGGGGGTCAAGAGACCCAGTACTTC.

For the CDR3, the DNA is TGTGCCAGCAGTGAGACAGTCCTTAGCACAGATACGCAGTATTTT. The encoded protein is CASSETVLSTDTQYF. The rearrangement uses TRBV6-1 and TRBJ2-3; perhaps TRBD1 as D (5 bases). The V gene lost 3 bases and the J gene lost 0 bases, with 10 bases spanning the gap. Germline V gene data show CDR1 as MNHNS and CDR2 as SASEGT. The CDR3 has 15 residues.

V gene TRBV14 combines with J gene TRBJ1-1; the D is unclear. This CDR3 has 13 amino acids. Per the germline V gene, CDR1 is SGHDN and CDR2 is FVKESK. The V end lost 1 base, the J end lost 5 bases, and 8 bases lay between the germline ends. The CDR3 bases are TGTGCCAGCAGCCAAGTGGAACAGACTGAAGCTTTCTTT. It encodes CASSQVEQTEAFF.